One and the same sample provided the 7 T cell receptor beta chains below, sequenced in a study of blood T cell repertoires in COVID-19 (TCRdb year 2020). The library was built by means of the immunoSEQ multiplex PCR assay. This immuneACCESS table, as held by TCRdb, lists in-frame sequences with V and J called but not all clones. Of the missing ones, under half trace to an unresolved V gene in checked studies; the others have no known cause. The sample table shows roughly 670,000 clones, and about 90% are seen once. The ten largest clones take up over 0.2% of the sample. Specimen: peripheral blood. These receptors were collected from a woman aged 18-29 years with acute or convalescent COVID-19.

The DNA for the CDR3 is TGTGCCAGCAGCCACATCGGGTACGAGCAGTACTTC. Translating it yields CASSHIGYEQYF. V is TRBV14 and J is TRBJ2-7; D is unresolved. Per germline, CDR1 SGHDN and CDR2 FVKESK. The CDR3 is made up of 12 amino acids. Trimming removed 3 bases at V and 4 bases at J, with 7 bases between.

The chain joins TRBV7-2 to TRBJ1-1; D is possibly TRBD1 (6 bases). V lost 6 bases, J lost 3 bases, and 17 bases lay in between. The CDR3 runs 15 residues. The germline V gene encodes CDR1 SGHTA and CDR2 FQGNSA. The CDR3 is CASRLYRDTDTEAFF. CDR3 sequence (DNA): TGTGCCAGCAGGTTATACAGGGACACTGACACTGAAGCTTTCTTT.

Notes on this clone: An end of the junction differs from the germline gene, which may be a read error. The V call is TRBV12-3 or TRBV12-4, the J call TRBJ1-1; D might be TRBD1 (6 bases). The CDR3 has 12 amino acids. CDR3 loop: CASNLDRLRAFF. Here the CDR3 DNA reads TGTGCCAGCAATTTAGACAGGCTTCGAGCTTTCTTT.

This chain links TRBV5-1 with TRBJ2-1, with D perhaps TRBD1 (5 bases). CDR3 length equals 15 residues. Germline CDR1 and CDR2: SGHRS and YFSETQ. V lost 0 bases to trimming and J lost 5 bases, with 12 bases between them. CDR3 residues: CASSLANRLNNEQFF. The CDR3 region has the DNA TGCGCCAGCAGCTTGGCGAACAGGCTCAACAATGAGCAGTTCTTC.

This chain joins TRBV4-1 and TRBJ1-2, with D unresolved. The CDR3 length is 14 residues. V dropped 4 bases and J dropped 2 bases, with 11 bases sitting between them. Germline loops: CDR1 MGHRA, CDR2 YSYEKL. The CDR3 DNA reads TGCGCCAGCAGCCCTGAGAGGGCCAACTATGGCTACACCTTC. Residues: CASSPERANYGYTF.

The chain recombines TRBV11-2 with TRBJ2-1, with D possibly TRBD2 on 6 matching bases. The V gene lost 4 bases and the J gene lost 6 bases, with 10 bases spanning the gap. The CDR3 has 13 residues. From germline, CDR1 is SGHAT and CDR2 FQNNGV. DNA of the CDR3: TGTGCCAGCAGCTCGGGACTCCGCAATGAGCAGTTCTTC. Translation gives CASSSGLRNEQFF.

This chain connects TRBV11-2 to TRBJ2-3, with 15 bases aligning to TRBD2. V shed 7 bases and J 1 base; nucleotides not matched to a gene: 6. This CDR3 has 17 amino acids. Germline assignment: CDR1 SGHAT and CDR2 FQNNGV. The CDR3 sequence: CASTRTSGGGGTDTQYF. The CDR3 bases are TGTGCCAGCACCAGGACTAGCGGGGGGGGCGGCACAGATACGCAGTATTTT.